This T cell receptor (beta chain) came from a study of shared clonotypes between healthy human individuals. In the study overall: Two women and three men aged 18 to 49 served as donors.

The CDR3 is made up of 12 amino acids. V was trimmed by 5 bases and J by 12 bases, leaving 14 bases between them. Germline V gene sequence: CDR1 SGHTA, CDR2 FQGNSA. TCRdb's copy holds only in-frame clones and misses some; the assay was immunoSEQ multiplex PCR. The data contain 2 million to 2.5 million clones, almost 96% of them singletons. The TCR comes from a man aged 18 to 30 in good health. Sequencing used naive CD4+ T cells sorted from blood. Subset reported: CD45RA+ positively selected. The chain carries TRBV7-2 and TRBJ2-1, with a weak D call TRBD1 (6 bases). Here the CDR3 reads CASSGTGISQFF. CDR3 coding DNA: TGTGCCAGCAGCGGTACAGGGATTTCGCAGTTCTTC.